The clone carrying this T cell receptor beta chain was counted only a few times. The data stem from a study of CD8+ T cells in alopecia areata. RNA extraction and reverse transcription yielded cDNA as sequencing template. Clones were sequenced by immunoSEQ multiplex PCR, and TCRdb holds only the in-frame ones, with some missing. The sample records 110,000 to 150,000 clones, around 50% being singletons. Trimming stripped 7 bases from V and 0 bases from J, with 6 bases between. Germline values: CDR1 SQVTM, CDR2 ANQGSEA. The CDR3 is 11 amino acids. This specimen consisted of CD4+ T cells sorted from blood, obtained at week 0. The J gene is TRBJ1-1, the V gene TRBV29-1, with no clear D. This TCR was sampled from a human donor with alopecia areata. The chain's CDR3 is CSGTVNTEAFF. In DNA, the CDR3 is TGCAGCGGTACTGTGAACACTGAAGCTTTCTTT.